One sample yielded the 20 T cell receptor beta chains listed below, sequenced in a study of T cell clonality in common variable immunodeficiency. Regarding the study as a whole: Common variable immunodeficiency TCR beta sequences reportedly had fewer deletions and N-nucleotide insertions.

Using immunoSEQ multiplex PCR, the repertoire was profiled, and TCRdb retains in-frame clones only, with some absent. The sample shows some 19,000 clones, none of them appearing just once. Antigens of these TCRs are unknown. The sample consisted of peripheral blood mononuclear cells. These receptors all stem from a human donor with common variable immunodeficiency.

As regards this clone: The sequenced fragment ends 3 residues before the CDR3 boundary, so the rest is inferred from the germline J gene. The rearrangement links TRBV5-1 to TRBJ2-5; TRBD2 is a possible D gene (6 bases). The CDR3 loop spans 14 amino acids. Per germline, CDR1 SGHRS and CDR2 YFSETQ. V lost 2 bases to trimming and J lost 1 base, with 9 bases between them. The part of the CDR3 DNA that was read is TGCGCCAGCAGCTTCGGGACTCTCCAAGAGACC. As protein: CASSFGTLQET. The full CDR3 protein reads CASSFGTLQETQYF.

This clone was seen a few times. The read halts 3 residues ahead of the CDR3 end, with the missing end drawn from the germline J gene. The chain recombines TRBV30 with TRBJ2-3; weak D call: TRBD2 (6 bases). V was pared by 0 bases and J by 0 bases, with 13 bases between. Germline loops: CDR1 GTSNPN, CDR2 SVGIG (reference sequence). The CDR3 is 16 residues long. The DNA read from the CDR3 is TGTGCCTGGAGTGTACTCGGGACTCCTAGCACAGATACG. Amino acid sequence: CAWSVLGTPSTDT. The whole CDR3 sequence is CAWSVLGTPSTDTQYF.

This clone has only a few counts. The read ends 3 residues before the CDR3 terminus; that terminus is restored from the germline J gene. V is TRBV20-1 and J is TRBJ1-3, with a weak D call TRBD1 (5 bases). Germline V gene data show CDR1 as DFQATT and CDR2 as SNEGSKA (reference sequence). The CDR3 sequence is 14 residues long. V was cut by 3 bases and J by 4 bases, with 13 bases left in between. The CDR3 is CSARVAQGGNTIYF. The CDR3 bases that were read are TGCAGTGCTAGGGTCGCCCAGGGAGGAAACACC.

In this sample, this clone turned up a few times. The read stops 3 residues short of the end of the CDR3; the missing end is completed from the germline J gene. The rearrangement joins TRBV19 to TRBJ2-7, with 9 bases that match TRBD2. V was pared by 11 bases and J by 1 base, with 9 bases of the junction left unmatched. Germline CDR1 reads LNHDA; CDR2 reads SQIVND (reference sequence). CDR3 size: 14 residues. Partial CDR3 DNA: TGTGCCTCTCATAGCGGGAGTGAATCCTACGAG. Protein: CASHSGSESYE. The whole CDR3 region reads CASHSGSESYEQYF.

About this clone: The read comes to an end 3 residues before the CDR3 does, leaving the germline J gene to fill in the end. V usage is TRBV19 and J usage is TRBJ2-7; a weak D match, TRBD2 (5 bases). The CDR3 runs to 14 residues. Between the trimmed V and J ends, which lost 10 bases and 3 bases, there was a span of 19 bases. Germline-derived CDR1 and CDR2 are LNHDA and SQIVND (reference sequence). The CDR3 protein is CATSVMRASYEQYF. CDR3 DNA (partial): TGTGCCACCTCCGTTATGAGGGCCAGCTACGAG.

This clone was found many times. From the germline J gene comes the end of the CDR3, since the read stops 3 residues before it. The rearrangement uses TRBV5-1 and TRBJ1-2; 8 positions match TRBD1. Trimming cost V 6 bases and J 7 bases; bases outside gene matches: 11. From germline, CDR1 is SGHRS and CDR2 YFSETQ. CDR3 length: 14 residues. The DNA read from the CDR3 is TGCGCCAGCAACCCTACTCAGGGGGCTTTTGGC. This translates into CASNPTQGAFG. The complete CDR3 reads CASNPTQGAFGYTF.

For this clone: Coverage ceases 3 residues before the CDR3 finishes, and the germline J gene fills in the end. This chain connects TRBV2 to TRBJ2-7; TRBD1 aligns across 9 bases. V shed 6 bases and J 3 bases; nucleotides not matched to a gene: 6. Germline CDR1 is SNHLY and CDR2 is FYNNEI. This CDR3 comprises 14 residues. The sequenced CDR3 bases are TGTGCCAGCAGAGCGACAGGGGGAGGCTACGAG. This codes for CASRATGGGYE. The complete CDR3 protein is CASRATGGGYEQYF.

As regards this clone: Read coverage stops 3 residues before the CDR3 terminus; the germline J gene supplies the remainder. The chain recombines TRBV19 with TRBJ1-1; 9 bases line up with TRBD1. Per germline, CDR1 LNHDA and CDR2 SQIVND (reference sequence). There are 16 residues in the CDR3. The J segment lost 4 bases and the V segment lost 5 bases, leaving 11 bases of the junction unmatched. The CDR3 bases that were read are TGTGCCAGTAGTGACGGGACAGGGTTATTTTTCACTGAA. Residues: CASSDGTGLFFTE. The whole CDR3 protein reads CASSDGTGLFFTEAFF.

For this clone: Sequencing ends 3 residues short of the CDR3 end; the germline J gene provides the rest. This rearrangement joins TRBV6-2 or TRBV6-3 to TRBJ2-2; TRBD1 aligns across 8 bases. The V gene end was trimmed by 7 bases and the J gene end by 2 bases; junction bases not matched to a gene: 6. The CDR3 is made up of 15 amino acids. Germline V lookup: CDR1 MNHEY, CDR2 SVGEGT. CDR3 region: CASIKGQGNTGELFF. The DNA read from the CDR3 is TGTGCCAGCATCAAAGGACAGGGAAACACCGGGGAG.

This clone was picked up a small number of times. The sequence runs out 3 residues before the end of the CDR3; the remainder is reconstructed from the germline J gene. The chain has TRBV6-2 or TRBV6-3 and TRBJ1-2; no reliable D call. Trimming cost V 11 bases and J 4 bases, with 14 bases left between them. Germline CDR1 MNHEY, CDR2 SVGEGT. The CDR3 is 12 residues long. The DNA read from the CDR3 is TGTGCCTCGCAAGGGTTCGGCTATGGC. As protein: CASQGFGYG. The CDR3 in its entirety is CASQGFGYGYTF.

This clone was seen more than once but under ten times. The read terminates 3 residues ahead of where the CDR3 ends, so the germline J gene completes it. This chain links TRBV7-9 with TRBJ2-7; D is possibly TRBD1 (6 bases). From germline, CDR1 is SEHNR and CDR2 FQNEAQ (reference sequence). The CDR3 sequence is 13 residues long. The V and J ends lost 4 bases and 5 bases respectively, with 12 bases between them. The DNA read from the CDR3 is TGTGCCAGCAGCTGGGGGCGAGGGAACGAG. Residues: CASSWGRGNE. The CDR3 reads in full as CASSWGRGNEQYF.

The CDR3 bases that were read are TGTGCCTGGAGTGTACAGGGGGCATGGGAGACC. The encoded protein is CAWSVQGAWET. The whole CDR3 reads CAWSVQGAWETQYF. The rearrangement links TRBV30 to TRBJ2-5; 9 bases are shared with TRBD1. The missing CDR3 end, 3 residues past where the read stops, is filled in from the germline J gene. Germline CDR1 GTSNPN, CDR2 SVGIG (reference sequence). There are 14 residues in the CDR3. V was pared by 0 bases and J by 5 bases, with 4 bases of the junction left unmatched.

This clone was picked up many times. This CDR3 reads CASSITTGGVPEAFF. The CDR3 DNA, read in part, is TGTGCCAGCAGCATTACTACAGGAGGAGTGCCTGAA. The V and J genes are TRBV7-9 and TRBJ1-1; a possible D gene is TRBD1 (5 bases). The read ends 3 residues early relative to the CDR3; the germline J gene fills the gap. Trimming left V 5 bases short and J 6 bases short, with 19 bases between. Germline CDR1 reads SEHNR; CDR2 reads FQNEAQ (reference sequence). This CDR3 has 15 residues.

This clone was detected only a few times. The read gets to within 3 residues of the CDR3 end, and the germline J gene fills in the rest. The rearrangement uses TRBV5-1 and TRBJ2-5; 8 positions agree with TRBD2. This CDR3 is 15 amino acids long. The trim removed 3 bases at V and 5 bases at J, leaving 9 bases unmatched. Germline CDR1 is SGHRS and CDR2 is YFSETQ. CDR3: CASSWGPGGSETQYF. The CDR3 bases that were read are TGCGCCAGCAGCTGGGGTCCGGGGGGGTCGGAGACC.

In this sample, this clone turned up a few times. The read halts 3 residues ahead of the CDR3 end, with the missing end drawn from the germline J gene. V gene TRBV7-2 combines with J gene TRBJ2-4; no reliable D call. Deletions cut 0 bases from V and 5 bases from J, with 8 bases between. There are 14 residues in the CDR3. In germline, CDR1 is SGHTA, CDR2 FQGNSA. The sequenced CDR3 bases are TGTGCCAGCAGCTTAGCAGTAACAGAAAACATT. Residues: CASSLAVTENI. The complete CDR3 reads CASSLAVTENIQYF.

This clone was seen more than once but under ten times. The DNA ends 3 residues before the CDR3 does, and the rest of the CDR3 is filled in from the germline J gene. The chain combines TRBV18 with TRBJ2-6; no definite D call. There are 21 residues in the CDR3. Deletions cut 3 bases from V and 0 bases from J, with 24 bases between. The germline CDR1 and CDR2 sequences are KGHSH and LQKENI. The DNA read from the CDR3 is TGTGCCAGCTCACCGTTAACGGCGAAATACTACTCTAGCTCTGGGGCCAACGTC. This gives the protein CASSPLTAKYYSSSGANV. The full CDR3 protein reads CASSPLTAKYYSSSGANVLTF.

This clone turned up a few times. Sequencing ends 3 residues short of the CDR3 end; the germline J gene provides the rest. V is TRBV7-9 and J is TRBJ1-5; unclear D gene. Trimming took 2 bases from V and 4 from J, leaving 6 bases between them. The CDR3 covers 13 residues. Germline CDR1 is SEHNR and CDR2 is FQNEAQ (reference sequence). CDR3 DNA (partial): TGTGCCAGCAGCTTATCTATGAATCAGCCC. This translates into CASSLSMNQP. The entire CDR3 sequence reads CASSLSMNQPQHF.

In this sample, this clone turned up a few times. The sequenced CDR3 bases are TGTGCCAGCAGCTTGGACAGGAGCTACGAG. The encoded protein is CASSLDRSYE. The entire CDR3 protein reads CASSLDRSYEQYF. This chain joins TRBV11-2 and TRBJ2-7, with 7 bases fitting TRBD1. The read terminates 3 residues ahead of where the CDR3 ends, so the germline J gene completes it. Trimming cost V 3 bases and J 3 bases; bases outside gene matches: 2. The length of the CDR3 is 13 residues. The V gene's germline CDR1 is SGHAT and CDR2 FQNNGV. The entire variable domain, with the rest obtained from reference TRBV11-2 and TRBJ2-7, is as follows: EAGVAQSPRYKIIEKRQSVAFWCNPISGHATLYWYQQILGQGPKLLIQFQNNGVVDDSQLPKDRFSAERLKGVDSTLKIQPAKLEDSAVYLCASSLDRSYEQYFGPGTRLTVT.

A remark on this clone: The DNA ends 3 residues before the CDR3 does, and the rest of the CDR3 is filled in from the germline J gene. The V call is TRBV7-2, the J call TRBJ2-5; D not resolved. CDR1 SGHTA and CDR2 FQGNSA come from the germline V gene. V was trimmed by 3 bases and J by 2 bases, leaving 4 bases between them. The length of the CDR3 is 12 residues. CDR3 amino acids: CASSFLQETQYF. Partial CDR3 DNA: TGTGCCAGCAGCTTCCTACAAGAGACC.

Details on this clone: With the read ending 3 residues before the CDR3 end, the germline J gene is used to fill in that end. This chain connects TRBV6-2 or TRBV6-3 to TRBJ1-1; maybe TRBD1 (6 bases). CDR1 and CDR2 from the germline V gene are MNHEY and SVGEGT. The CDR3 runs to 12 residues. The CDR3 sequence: CASSLQGWEAFF. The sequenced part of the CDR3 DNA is TGTGCCAGCAGCCTACAGGGATGGGAA.